This T cell receptor beta chain was documented in a study of T cell responses to AZD1222 COVID-19 vaccine (dated by TCRdb to the early 2020s). Regarding the study in general: AZD1222 recipients whose second dose came at about 4 weeks and those whose second dose came at about 12 weeks were combined into one group, since spike-specific TCR depth and breadth did not differ between the two schedules. A total of 230 to 250 trial participants underwent TCR sequencing, of whom nearly 210 had received two doses of AZD1222 and roughly 26 had received two doses of the MenACWY control vaccine. Trial participants were enrolled into age subgroups of 18-55, 56-69 and 70-plus years, which contained 148, 28 and 57 TCR-sequenced participants, respectively.

The sample's time point label, in plain terms: baseline before first vaccination. Vaccinee samples were obtained from the UK trials COV001 and COV002, which included a single-blind randomized controlled phase 2/3 trial of AZD1222 (ChAdOx1 nCoV-19) in healthy adults. Trial participant PBMC samples were collected at day 0 and day 28 after the second dose for TCRbeta chain sequencing. Turning to this clone: It has no known antigen specificity. It has no much larger one-base neighbor in the sample; base qualities were not kept.

The CDR3 regions of human TCRbeta chains were analyzed by immunosequencing. The study's processing was this. Repertoire TCRs were matched against a reference library of SARS-CoV-2-specific TCRs generated with the MIRA antigen-specificity platform. Breadth meant the fraction of unique TCRs that were SARS-CoV-2-associated, whereas depth meant the fraction of total T cells that were SARS-CoV-2-associated. Using the MIRA data, every spike-specific TCR was mapped to the spike region that the TCR reacted to and assigned to either a CD4 or a CD8 class. Log10-transformed breadth and depth values were compared by one-way ANOVA with Sidak's multiple comparisons tests. Not all clones reach the TCRdb copy of this immuneACCESS table, which keeps in-frame sequences only. Checked studies attribute under half of the gap to unresolved V genes and leave the rest unexplained. V and J calls and clone size follow that table, whereas D and trimming were derived from the DNA. The sample has some 60,000 clones on record, 84% of them singletons. The leading ten clones occupy around 20% of the sample.

Paper-wide results and their limitations: Because no day 14 peak-response samples were available, repertoires were characterized only after the peak T cell response. Conclusions about previously exposed vaccinees are limited, since just five to seven AZD1222 recipients were seropositive for SARS-CoV-2 at baseline. Nearly half of unique spike-specific TCRs reportedly recognized epitopes outside regions mutated in the B.1.351 and B.1.1.7 variants. The 56-69-year group was small, and its depth increase did not reach significance, likely because of low power. Participants were mostly white British and included more females than males, and it was suggested by the authors that clonal diversity may have been underestimated. The vaccine-associated CD4 TCRs covered the entire spike protein, and the dominant responses fell in regions 160-218 and 743-854. After two AZD1222 doses, both the breadth and the depth of spike-specific TCRs were significantly higher than at day 0 and than in MenACWY recipients.

The germline V gene (reference sequence) supplies CDR1 LGHDT and CDR2 YNNKEL. From the cysteine up to the phenylalanine, the CDR3 has a length of 15 residues. Of all the DNA, just the CDR3 is kept, 45 bases in frame from base 1. Trimming takes 4 bases off V and 4 bases off J; junction bases not matched to a gene: 5. Sequencing used peripheral blood, obtained on day 0 of AZD1222 vaccination. The chain couples TRBV3-1 (or the pseudogene TRBV3-2) to TRBJ2-5, with 11 bases aligning to TRBD2. The clonotype originates from an adult in good health. CDR3 region: CASSPGLAVGETQYF. The DNA sequence follows: TGTGCCAGCAGCCCGGGACTAGCGGTAGGAGAGACCCAGTACTTC.